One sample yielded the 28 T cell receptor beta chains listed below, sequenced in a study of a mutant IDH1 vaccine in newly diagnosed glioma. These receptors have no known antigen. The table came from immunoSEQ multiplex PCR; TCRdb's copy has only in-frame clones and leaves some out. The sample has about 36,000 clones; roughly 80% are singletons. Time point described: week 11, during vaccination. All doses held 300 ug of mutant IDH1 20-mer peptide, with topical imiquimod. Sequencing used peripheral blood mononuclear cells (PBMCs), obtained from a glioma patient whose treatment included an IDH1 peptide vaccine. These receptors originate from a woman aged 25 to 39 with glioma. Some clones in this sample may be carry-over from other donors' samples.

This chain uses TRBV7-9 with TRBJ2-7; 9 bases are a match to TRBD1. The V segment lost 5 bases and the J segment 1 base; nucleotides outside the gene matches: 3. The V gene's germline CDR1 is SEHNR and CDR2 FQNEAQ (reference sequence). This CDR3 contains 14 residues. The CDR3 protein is CASSGGQGSYEQYF. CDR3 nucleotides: TGTGCCAGCAGCGGGGGACAGGGTTCCTACGAGCAGTACTTC.

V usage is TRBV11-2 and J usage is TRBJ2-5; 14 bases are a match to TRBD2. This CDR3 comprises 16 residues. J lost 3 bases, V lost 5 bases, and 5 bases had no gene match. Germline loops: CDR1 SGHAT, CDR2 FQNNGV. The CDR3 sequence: CASSGGLAGAEETQYF. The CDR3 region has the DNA TGTGCCAGCAGCGGGGGACTAGCGGGAGCGGAAGAGACCCAGTACTTC.

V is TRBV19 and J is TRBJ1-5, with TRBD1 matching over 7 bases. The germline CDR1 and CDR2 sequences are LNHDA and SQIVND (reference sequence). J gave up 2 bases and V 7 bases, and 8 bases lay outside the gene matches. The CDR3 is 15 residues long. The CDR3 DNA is TGTGCCAGTACTGCAGGGGGGAGGGGCAATCAGCCCCAGCATTTT. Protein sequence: CASTAGGRGNQPQHF.

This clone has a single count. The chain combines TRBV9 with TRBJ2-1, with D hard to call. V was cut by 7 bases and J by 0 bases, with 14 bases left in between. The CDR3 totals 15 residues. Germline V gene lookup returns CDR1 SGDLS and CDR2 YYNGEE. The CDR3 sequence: CASGPRVSSYNEQFF. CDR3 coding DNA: TGTGCCAGCGGCCCCCGGGTCTCCTCCTACAATGAGCAGTTCTTC.

CDR3 in DNA: TGTGCCAGCAGCACGTTTAGCGGGAGAACCCACGAGCAGTACTTC. This encodes CASSTFSGRTHEQYF. The chain joins TRBV7-2 to TRBJ2-7; 9 bases match TRBD2. The CDR3 sequence is 15 residues long. Trimming cost V 5 bases and J 5 bases; bases outside gene matches: 10. Looked up from germline, CDR1 is SGHTA and CDR2 is FQGNSA.

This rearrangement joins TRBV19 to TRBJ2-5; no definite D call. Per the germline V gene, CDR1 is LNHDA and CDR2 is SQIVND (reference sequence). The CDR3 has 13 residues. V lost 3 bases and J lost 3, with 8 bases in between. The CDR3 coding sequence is TGTGCCAGTAGTATCTCCGCGGAAGAGACCCAGTACTTC. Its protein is CASSISAEETQYF.

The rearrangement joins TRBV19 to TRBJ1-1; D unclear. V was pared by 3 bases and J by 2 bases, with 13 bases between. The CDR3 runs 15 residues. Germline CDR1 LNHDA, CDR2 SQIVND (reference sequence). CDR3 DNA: TGTGCCAGTAGTATGGGTCTTGGAGGCAACACTGAAGCTTTCTTT. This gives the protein CASSMGLGGNTEAFF.

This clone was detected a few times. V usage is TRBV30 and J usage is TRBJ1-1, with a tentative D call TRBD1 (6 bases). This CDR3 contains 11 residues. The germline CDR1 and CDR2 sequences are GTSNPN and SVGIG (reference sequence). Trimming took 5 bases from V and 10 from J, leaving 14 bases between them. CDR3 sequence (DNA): TGTGCCTGGGCACCACAGGGAGGAGCTTTCTTT. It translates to CAWAPQGGAFF.

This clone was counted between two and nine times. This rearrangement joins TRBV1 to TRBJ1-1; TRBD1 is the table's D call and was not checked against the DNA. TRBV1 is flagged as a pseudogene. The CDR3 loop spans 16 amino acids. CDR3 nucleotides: TGCACCAGCAGCCAGAGTCGGGACAGGGGAAGCACTGAAGCTTTCTTT. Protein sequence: CTSSQSRDRGSTEAFF.

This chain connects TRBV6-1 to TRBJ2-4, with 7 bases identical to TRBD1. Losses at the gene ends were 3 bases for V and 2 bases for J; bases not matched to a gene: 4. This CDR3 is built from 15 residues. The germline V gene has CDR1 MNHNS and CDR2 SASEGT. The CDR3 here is CASSEGDSTKNIQYF. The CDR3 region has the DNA TGTGCCAGCAGTGAGGGGGACAGTACCAAAAACATTCAGTACTTC.

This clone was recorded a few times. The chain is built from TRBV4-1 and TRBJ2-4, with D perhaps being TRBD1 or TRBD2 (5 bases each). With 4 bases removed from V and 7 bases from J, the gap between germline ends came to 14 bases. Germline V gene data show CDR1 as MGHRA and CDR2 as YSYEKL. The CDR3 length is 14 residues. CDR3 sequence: CASSLLGGANIQYF. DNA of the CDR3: TGCGCCAGCAGCCTCCTTGGGGGAGCGAACATTCAGTACTTC.

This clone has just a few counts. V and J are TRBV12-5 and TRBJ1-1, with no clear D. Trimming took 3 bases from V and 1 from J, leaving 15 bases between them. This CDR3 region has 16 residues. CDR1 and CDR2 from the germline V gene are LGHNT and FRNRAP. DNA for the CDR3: TGTGCTAGTGGTTTCCAGGCGGGGTCGGGGAACACTGAAGCTTTCTTT. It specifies CASGFQAGSGNTEAFF.

CDR3 sequence reads: CASRTAYEQYF. The CDR3 DNA follows: TGTGCCAGCAGGACGGCCTACGAGCAGTACTTC. This sequence joins TRBV5-8 and TRBJ2-7; no reliable D call. Germline CDR1 SGHTS, CDR2 YDEGEE. The CDR3 runs to 11 residues. V was cut by 5 bases and J by 2 bases, with 5 bases left in between.

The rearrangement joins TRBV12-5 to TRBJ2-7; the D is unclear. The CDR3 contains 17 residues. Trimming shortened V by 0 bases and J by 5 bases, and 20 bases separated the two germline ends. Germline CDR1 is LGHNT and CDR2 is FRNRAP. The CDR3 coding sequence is TGTGCTAGTGGTTTGGTACTTATCTCGTGCTACCCCCACGAGCAGTACTTC. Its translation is CASGLVLISCYPHEQYF.

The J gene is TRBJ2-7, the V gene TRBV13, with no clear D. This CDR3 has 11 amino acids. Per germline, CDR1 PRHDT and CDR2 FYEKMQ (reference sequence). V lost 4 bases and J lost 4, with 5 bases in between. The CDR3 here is CASSSSYEQYF. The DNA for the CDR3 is TGTGCCAGCAGCTCTTCGTACGAGCAGTACTTC.

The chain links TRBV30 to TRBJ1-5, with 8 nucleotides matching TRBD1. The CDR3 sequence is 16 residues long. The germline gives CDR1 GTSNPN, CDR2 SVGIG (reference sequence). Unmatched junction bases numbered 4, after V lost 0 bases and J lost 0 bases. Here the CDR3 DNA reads TGTGCCTGGAGTGTACAGACAGGGGCTAGCAATCAGCCCCAGCATTTT. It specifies CAWSVQTGASNQPQHF.

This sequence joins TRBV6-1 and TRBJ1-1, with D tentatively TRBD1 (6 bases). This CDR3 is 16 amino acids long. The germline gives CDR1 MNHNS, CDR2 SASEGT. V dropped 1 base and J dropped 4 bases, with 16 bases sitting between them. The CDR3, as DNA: TGTGCCAGCAGTGAAGTGTGGTCAGGGGCGGGCACTGAAGCTTTCTTT. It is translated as CASSEVWSGAGTEAFF.

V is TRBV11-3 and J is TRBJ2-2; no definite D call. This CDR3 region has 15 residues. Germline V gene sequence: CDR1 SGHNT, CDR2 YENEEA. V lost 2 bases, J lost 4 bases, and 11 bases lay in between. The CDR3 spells CASSLPWTATGELFF. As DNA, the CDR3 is TGTGCCAGCAGCTTACCGTGGACGGCCACCGGGGAGCTGTTTTTT.

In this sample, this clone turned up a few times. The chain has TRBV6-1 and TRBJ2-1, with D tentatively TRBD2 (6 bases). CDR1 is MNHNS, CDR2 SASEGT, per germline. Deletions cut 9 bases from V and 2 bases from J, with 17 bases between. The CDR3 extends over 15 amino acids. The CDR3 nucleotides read TGTGCCAGTCCCCCTTGGGCGGGACCCTACAATGAGCAGTTCTTC. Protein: CASPPWAGPYNEQFF.

CDR3 nucleotides: TGTGCCAGCAGCTTCTCGGGCACTGAAGCTTTCTTT. The encoded protein is CASSFSGTEAFF. The V gene is TRBV7-9, the J gene TRBJ1-1; no clear D gene. The CDR3 loop spans 12 amino acids. With 3 bases removed from V and 4 bases from J, the gap between germline ends came to 6 bases. Germline V CDR1 and CDR2: SEHNR, FQNEAQ (reference sequence).

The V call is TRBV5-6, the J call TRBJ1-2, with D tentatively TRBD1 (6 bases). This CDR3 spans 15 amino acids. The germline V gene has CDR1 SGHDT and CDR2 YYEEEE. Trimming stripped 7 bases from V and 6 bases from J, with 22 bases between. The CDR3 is CASSPGTRTMDGYTF. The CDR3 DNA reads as TGTGCCAGCTCGCCCGGGACAAGGACTATGGATGGCTACACCTTC.

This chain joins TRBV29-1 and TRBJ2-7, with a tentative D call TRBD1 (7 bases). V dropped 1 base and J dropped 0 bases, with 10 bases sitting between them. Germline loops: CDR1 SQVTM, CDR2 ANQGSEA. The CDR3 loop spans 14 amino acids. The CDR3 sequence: CSVEGQGGSYEQYF. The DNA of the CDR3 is TGCAGCGTTGAAGGGCAGGGGGGCTCCTACGAGCAGTACTTC.

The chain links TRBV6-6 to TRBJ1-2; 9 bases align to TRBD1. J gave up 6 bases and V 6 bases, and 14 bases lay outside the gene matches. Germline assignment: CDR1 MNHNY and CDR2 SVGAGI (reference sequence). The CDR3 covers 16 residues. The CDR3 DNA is TGTGCCAGCAGAGGCCACGGGGTAACAGGGGGCGATGGCTACACCTTC. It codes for CASRGHGVTGGDGYTF.

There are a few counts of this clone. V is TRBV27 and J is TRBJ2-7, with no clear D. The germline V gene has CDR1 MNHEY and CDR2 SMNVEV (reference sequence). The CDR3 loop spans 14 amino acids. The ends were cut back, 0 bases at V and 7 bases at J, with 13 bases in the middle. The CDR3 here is CASSLSTPRREQYF. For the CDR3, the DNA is TGTGCCAGCAGTTTATCCACCCCGCGGAGAGAGCAGTACTTC.

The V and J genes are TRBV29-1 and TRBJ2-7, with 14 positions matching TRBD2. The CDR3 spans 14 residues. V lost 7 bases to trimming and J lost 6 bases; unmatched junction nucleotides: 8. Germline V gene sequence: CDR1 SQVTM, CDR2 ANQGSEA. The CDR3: CSAEGLAGVSEQYF. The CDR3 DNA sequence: TGCAGCGCTGAGGGACTAGCGGGAGTCTCCGAGCAGTACTTC.

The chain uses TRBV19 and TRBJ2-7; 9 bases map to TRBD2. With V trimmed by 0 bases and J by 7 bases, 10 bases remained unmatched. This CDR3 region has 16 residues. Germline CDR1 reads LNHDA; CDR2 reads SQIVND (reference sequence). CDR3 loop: CASSIDGAGGAREQYF. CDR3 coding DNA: TGTGCCAGTAGTATAGATGGGGCGGGAGGGGCGCGGGAGCAGTACTTC. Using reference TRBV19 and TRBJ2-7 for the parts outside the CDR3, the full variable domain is DGGITQSPKYLFRKEGQNVTLSCEQNLNHDAMYWYRQDPGQGLRLIYYSQIVNDFQKGDIAEGYSVSREKKESFPLTVTSAQKNPTAFYLCASSIDGAGGAREQYFGPGTRLTVT.

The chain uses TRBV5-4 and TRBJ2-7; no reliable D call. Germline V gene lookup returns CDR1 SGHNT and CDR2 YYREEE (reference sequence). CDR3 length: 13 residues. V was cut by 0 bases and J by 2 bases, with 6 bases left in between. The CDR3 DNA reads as TGTGCCAGCAGCTTGGGGAGTACCTACGAGCAGTACTTC. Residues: CASSLGSTYEQYF.

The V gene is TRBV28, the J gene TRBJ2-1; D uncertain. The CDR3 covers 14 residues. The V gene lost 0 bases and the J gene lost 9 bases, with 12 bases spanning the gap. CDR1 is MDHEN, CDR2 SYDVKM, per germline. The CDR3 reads CASSLWAGSPEQFF. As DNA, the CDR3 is TGTGCCAGCAGTTTATGGGCCGGGTCGCCTGAGCAGTTCTTC.